Here is one T cell receptor beta chain with its context. Its antigen is currently unknown. The germline gives CDR1 MNHEY, CDR2 SVGAGI. This CDR3 spans 13 amino acids. Trimming took 6 bases from V and 0 from J, leaving 6 bases between them. The entry originates in a study of cytomegalovirus exposure and HLA in healthy donors. Looking at the study overall: Around 78 million unique TCR sequences came from HLA-typed donors in an early release.

Study-level results: Later analysis revealed greater clonal expansion in HLA-associated TCR beta chains than in equally common others. The HLA-A and HLA-B alleles of most subjects were reportedly predicted accurately from TCR beta sequences.

PCR primers comprised 60 Vbeta and 13 Jbeta primers. The data were produced by immunoSEQ multiplex PCR, yet TCRdb's version contains in-frame clones alone and is incomplete. Of 150,000 to 200,000 clones in the sample, 75% to 85% were seen once. The sequence was collected from a young woman in good health and CMV-seronegative. Material: PBMCs. This rearrangement joins TRBV6-5 to TRBJ1-5, with D uncertain. The CDR3 loop reads CASRAYSNQPQHF. CDR3 coding DNA: TGTGCCAGCAGAGCCTATAGCAATCAGCCCCAGCATTTT.